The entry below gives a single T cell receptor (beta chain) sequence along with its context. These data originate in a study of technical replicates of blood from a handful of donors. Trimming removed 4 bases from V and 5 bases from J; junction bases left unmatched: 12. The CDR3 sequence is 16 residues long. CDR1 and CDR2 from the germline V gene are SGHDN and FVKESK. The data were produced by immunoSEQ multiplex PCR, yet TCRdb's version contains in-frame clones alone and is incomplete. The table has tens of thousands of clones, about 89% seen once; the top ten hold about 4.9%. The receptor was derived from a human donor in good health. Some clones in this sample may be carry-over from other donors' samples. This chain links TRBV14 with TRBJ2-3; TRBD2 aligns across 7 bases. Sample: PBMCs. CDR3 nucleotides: TGTGCCAGCAGCCGACGGCGGGGGACCCTGGGAGATACGCAGTATTTT. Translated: CASSRRRGTLGDTQYF.